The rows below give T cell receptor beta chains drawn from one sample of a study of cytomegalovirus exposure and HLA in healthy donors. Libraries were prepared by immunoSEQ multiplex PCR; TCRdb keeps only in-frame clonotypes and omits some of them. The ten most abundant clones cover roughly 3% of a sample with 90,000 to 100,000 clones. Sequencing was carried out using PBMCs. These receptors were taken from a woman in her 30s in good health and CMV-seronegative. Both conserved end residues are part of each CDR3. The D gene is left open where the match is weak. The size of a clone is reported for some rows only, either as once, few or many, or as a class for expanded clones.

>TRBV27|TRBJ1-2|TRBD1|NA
CASRRDRVSGYTF
TGTGCCAGCCGCCGGGACAGGGTCTCTGGCTACACCTTC
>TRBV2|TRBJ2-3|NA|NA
CASSGERDRDTQYF
TGTGCCAGCAGTGGAGAGAGGGATCGGGATACGCAGTATTTT
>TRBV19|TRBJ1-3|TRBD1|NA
CASSMGTGGNTIYF
TGTGCCAGTAGTATGGGGACAGGGGGAAACACCATATATTTT
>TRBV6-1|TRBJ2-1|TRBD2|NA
CASKHKRESYNEQFF
TGTGCCAGTAAACATAAGCGGGAGAGCTACAATGAGCAGTTCTTC
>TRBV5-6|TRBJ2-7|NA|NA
CASSYMAGSSYEQYF
TGTGCCAGCAGCTATATGGCGGGGAGCTCCTACGAGCAGTACTTC
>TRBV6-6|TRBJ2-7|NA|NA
CASSLTSSLYEQYF
TGTGCCAGCAGTCTGACTAGTTCCCTATACGAGCAGTACTTC
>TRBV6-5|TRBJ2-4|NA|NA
CASSYGGSNIQYF
TGTGCCAGCAGTTACGGGGGCTCAAACATTCAGTACTTC
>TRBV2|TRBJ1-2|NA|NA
CASIQGSYGYTF
TGTGCCAGCATACAGGGATCCTATGGCTACACCTTC
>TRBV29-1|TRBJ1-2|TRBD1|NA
CSVGTGGLNGYTF
TGCAGCGTCGGGACAGGGGGTCTGAATGGCTACACCTTC
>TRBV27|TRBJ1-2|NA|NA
CASSLLAGFSSNYGYTF
TGTGCCAGCAGTTTATTGGCAGGGTTCTCTTCTAACTATGGCTACACCTTC
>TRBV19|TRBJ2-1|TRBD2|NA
CASSMSSKGLAHNEQFF
TGTGCCAGTAGTATGTCCTCCAAGGGACTAGCGCACAATGAGCAGTTCTTC
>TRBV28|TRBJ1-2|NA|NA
CASSSGREAYGYTF
TGTGCCAGCAGCTCAGGACGGGAGGCCTATGGCTACACCTTC
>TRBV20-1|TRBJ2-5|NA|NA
CSAKDSREQYF
TGCAGTGCCAAGGACTCGAGGGAGCAGTACTTC
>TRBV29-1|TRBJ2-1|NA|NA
CSVAGLGSYEQFF
TGCAGCGTGGCGGGTCTAGGCTCATATGAGCAGTTCTTC
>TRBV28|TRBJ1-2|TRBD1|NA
CGTGIGGYTF
TGTGGGACAGGGATAGGAGGCTACACCTTC
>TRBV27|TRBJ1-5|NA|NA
CASGQGGSNQPQHF
TGTGCCAGCGGTCAGGGCGGAAGCAATCAGCCCCAGCATTTT
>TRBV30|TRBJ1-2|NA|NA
CAWSLNRDYGYTF
TGTGCCTGGAGTCTGAACAGGGACTATGGCTACACCTTC
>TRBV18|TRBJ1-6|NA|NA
CASSPRQGGNSPLHF
TGTGCCAGCTCACCGCGCCAGGGTGGCAATTCACCCCTCCACTTT
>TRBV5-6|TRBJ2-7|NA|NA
CASSLRRLYEQYF
TGTGCCAGCAGCTTGCGCAGACTCTACGAGCAGTACTTC
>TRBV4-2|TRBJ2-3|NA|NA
CASSQAQRTSSTDTQYF
TGTGCCAGCAGCCAAGCGCAGAGGACATCTAGCACAGATACGCAGTATTTT
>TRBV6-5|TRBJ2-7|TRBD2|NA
CASTKGLAGSYEQYF
TGTGCCAGCACCAAGGGACTAGCGGGCTCCTACGAGCAGTACTTC
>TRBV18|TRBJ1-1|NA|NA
CASSPPGSLRTEAFF
TGTGCCAGCTCACCACCCGGCTCCCTGAGGACTGAAGCTTTCTTT
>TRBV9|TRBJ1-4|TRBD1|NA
CASSSGQVNEKLFF
TGTGCCAGCAGCTCTGGACAGGTTAATGAAAAACTGTTTTTT
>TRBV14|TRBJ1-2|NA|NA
CASSRDFYGYTF
TGTGCCAGCAGCAGGGACTTCTATGGCTACACCTTC
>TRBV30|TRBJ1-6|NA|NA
CAWSPGLPSSYNSPLHF
TGTGCCTGGAGCCCGGGACTCCCGAGCTCCTATAATTCACCCCTCCACTTT
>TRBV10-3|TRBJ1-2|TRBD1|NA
CAISAGQEDYGYTF
TGTGCCATCAGTGCCGGACAGGAGGACTATGGCTACACCTTC
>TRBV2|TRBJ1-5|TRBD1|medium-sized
CASRTTGVTQHF
TGTGCCAGCAGAACTACAGGGGTGACCCAGCATTTT
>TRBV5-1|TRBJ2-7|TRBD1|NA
CASSGSGGGYEQYF
TGCGCCAGCAGCGGCTCAGGGGGCGGGTACGAGCAGTACTTC
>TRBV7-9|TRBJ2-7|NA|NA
CASSLADISYEQYF
TGTGCCAGCAGCTTAGCCGACATCTCCTACGAGCAGTACTTC
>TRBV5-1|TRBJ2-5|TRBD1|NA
CASSPGTGGYQETQYF
TGCGCCAGCAGCCCGGGGACAGGGGGGTACCAAGAGACCCAGTACTTC
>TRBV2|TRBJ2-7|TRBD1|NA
CASSRTRSPGQGIYEQYF
TGTGCCAGCAGCAGAACTCGGAGCCCGGGACAGGGGATCTACGAGCAGTACTTC